The present entry profiles one TCR beta chain with its context. Antigen unknown. This entry is derived from a study of T-cell reconstitution after alpha-beta-depleted transplantation in children. General observations from the study: Newly produced T cells mostly provided counts and TCRbeta diversity after one year, as hyperexpanded clones declined. The origin of high day-60 TCRbeta diversity in some patients lay in surviving recipient T cells and thymic progenitors.

The germline V gene has CDR1 SGHKS and CDR2 YYEKEE (reference sequence). The CDR3 is 15 residues long. Trimming removed 0 bases from V and 5 bases from J, with 12 bases in between. Unique molecular identifiers were incorporated into the prepared TCRbeta library. One entry per CDR3 protein results from TCRdb running MiXCR on the PCR reads. The sample shows around 450,000 distinct CDR3 sequences, around 15% of them seen only once. The clonotype comes from a boy under two years old who had a stem cell transplant for Wiskott-Aldrich syndrome, so the T cells may come from the graft donor. The specimen comprised PBMCs, mostly from graft donor cells, sampled 360 days after TCRalphabeta/CD19-depleted stem cell transplant. V gene TRBV5-5 combines with J gene TRBJ2-4; TRBD2 is a possible D gene (6 bases). CDR3 DNA: TGTGCCAGCAGCTTGGCCGTCGGCGGGGAAAACATTCAGTACTTC. Protein sequence: CASSLAVGGENIQYF.